A single sample is the source of the 26 T cell receptor beta chains below, sequenced in a study of PD-1 blockade in mismatch repair-deficient tumors. Data came from immunoSEQ multiplex PCR; TCRdb stores just in-frame clones and leaves some out. The table lists more than 95,000 clones, roughly nine tenths of them singletons. The specimen was peripheral blood, collected 44 weeks after starting pembrolizumab. The receptors here all came from an adult with mismatch repair-deficient cancer.

The rearrangement links TRBV27 to TRBJ2-1, with D possibly being TRBD2 (5 bases). Trimming stripped 2 bases from V and 4 bases from J, with 15 bases between. Germline V gene lookup returns CDR1 MNHEY and CDR2 SMNVEV (reference sequence). This CDR3 has 16 residues. In nucleotides, the CDR3 is TGTGCCAGCAGTTTAAGTGAGGGATCGTCTTACAATGAGCAGTTCTTC. Translated: CASSLSEGSSYNEQFF.

The V gene is TRBV5-5, the J gene TRBJ1-2; 7 positions match TRBD1. This CDR3 comprises 14 residues. Trimming removed 3 bases from V and 7 bases from J; junction bases left unmatched: 9. Germline CDR1 is SGHKS and CDR2 is YYEKEE (reference sequence). The CDR3 region has the DNA TGTGCCAGCAGCTCGGGACAGTGGGGTGGTGGCTACACCTTC. This codes for CASSSGQWGGGYTF.

The CDR3 region has the DNA TGCGCCAGCAGCTCCGGGACAGGGAGCTACGAGCAGTACTTC. Translated, it gives CASSSGTGSYEQYF. The chain employs TRBV5-1 and TRBJ2-7; 9 bases fit TRBD1. Trimming cost V 3 bases and J 3 bases; bases outside gene matches: 4. Germline-derived CDR1 and CDR2 are SGHRS and YFSETQ. This CDR3 region has 14 residues.

The chain joins TRBV7-9 to TRBJ2-7; TRBD1 matches 9 bases. This CDR3 is built from 16 residues. Germline-derived CDR1 and CDR2 are SEHNR and FQNEAQ (reference sequence). With V trimmed by 5 bases and J by 3 bases, 11 bases remained unmatched. The CDR3: CASSPHPGTGYYEQYF. The CDR3 DNA reads as TGTGCCAGCAGCCCACACCCCGGGACAGGGTACTACGAGCAGTACTTC.

The V gene is TRBV7-9, the J gene TRBJ2-3; 7 bases align to TRBD2. CDR3 length equals 18 residues. The germline CDR1 and CDR2 sequences are SEHNR and FQNEAQ (reference sequence). The trim removed 4 bases at V and 2 bases at J, leaving 15 bases unmatched. The CDR3 here is CASSSNSLLADITDTQYF. The CDR3 DNA is TGTGCCAGCAGCTCGAACTCCCTCCTAGCGGACATCACAGATACGCAGTATTTT.

The chain joins TRBV28 to TRBJ1-5; D call uncertain. Per the germline V gene, CDR1 is MDHEN and CDR2 is SYDVKM. The CDR3 is 16 residues long. V was cut by 3 bases and J by 3 bases, with 15 bases left in between. The CDR3 protein is CASSLVDLRANQPQHF. The CDR3 DNA reads TGTGCCAGCAGTTTGGTAGATCTGAGGGCCAATCAGCCCCAGCATTTT.

J is TRBJ2-1 and V is TRBV5-4; D gene unclear. V lost 4 bases and J lost 5, with 13 bases in between. Germline loops: CDR1 SGHNT, CDR2 YYREEE (reference sequence). There are 14 residues in the CDR3. In DNA form, the CDR3 reads TGTGCCAGCAGCCAACCTAGAAAAGACAATGAGCAGTTCTTC. Protein: CASSQPRKDNEQFF.

This clone has a handful of counts. The rearrangement uses TRBV28 and TRBJ1-3; a weak D match, TRBD1 (5 bases). From germline, CDR1 is MDHEN and CDR2 SYDVKM. The CDR3 totals 14 residues. V was clipped by 6 bases and J by 4 bases, with 13 bases between them. CDR3 region: CASRTSGIGNTIYF. Here the CDR3 DNA reads TGTGCCAGCAGAACATCAGGGATCGGAAACACCATATATTTT.

This chain connects TRBV5-4 to TRBJ2-3, with 13 bases matching TRBD2. CDR1 and CDR2 from the germline V gene are SGHNT and YYREEE (reference sequence). The CDR3 loop spans 15 amino acids. J was trimmed by 4 bases and V by 4 bases; bases with no gene match: 3. The CDR3 region has the DNA TGTGCCAGCAGCCCGGGACTAGCGGGATCAGATACGCAGTATTTT. Translating gives CASSPGLAGSDTQYF.

The genes are TRBV5-1 and TRBJ1-5; D perhaps matches TRBD1 (5 bases). The CDR3 has 15 residues. Trimming shortened V by 4 bases and J by 0 bases, and 11 bases separated the two germline ends. Per germline, CDR1 SGHRS and CDR2 YFSETQ. CDR3 protein: CASSQQGYSNQPQHF. The CDR3, as DNA: TGCGCCAGCAGCCAGCAGGGTTATAGCAATCAGCCCCAGCATTTT.

The rearrangement links TRBV12-5 to TRBJ1-5; D is undetermined. Deletions cut 0 bases from V and 0 bases from J, with 12 bases between. This CDR3 is built from 17 residues. In germline, CDR1 is LGHNT, CDR2 FRNRAP. CDR3 loop: CASGLVVDAYSNQPQHF. The CDR3 DNA sequence: TGTGCTAGTGGTTTGGTAGTGGACGCCTATAGCAATCAGCCCCAGCATTTT.

The rearrangement uses TRBV19 and TRBJ2-3, with 10 bases identical to TRBD1. The CDR3 contains 14 residues. Trimming cost V 4 bases and J 4 bases; bases outside gene matches: 2. Germline V CDR1 and CDR2: LNHDA, SQIVND (reference sequence). The CDR3 coding sequence is TGTGCCAGTAGTAAAGGACAGGGGGCAGATACGCAGTATTTT. Its translation: CASSKGQGADTQYF. Full variable domain (rest looked up from reference TRBV19 and TRBJ2-3): DGGITQSPKYLFRKEGQNVTLSCEQNLNHDAMYWYRQDPGQGLRLIYYSQIVNDFQKGDIAEGYSVSREKKESFPLTVTSAQKNPTAFYLCASSKGQGADTQYFGPGTRLTVL.

This chain connects TRBV19 to TRBJ1-1, with TRBD1 as a possible D gene (5 bases). Per germline, CDR1 LNHDA and CDR2 SQIVND (reference sequence). The CDR3 has 13 amino acids. V was cut by 10 bases and J by 1 base, with 13 bases left in between. CDR3 amino acids: CATAPDRNTEAFF. The CDR3, as DNA: TGTGCCACCGCCCCAGACAGGAACACTGAAGCTTTCTTT.

A single count supports this clone. The CDR3 DNA reads TGTGCCAGCACGGGGAGCTCCTACAATGAGCAGTTCTTC. Protein product: CASTGSSYNEQFF. The gene calls are TRBV28 and TRBJ2-1; D might be TRBD2 (5 bases). Trimming cost V 7 bases and J 0 bases, with 7 bases left between them. The CDR3 is 13 amino acids. Germline loops: CDR1 MDHEN, CDR2 SYDVKM.

The chain couples TRBV29-1 to TRBJ1-2; D might be TRBD1 (5 bases). V shed 6 bases and J shed 5 bases, with 28 bases lying between them. The CDR3 runs to 17 residues. Germline assignment: CDR1 SQVTM and CDR2 ANQGSEA. As DNA, the CDR3 is TGCAGCGTGGAGGGGACCCTTTCGCCCCCAGGCGGATATGGCTACACCTTC. Translated: CSVEGTLSPPGGYGYTF.

This chain links TRBV6-6 with TRBJ2-7; TRBD2 matches at 9 bases. Germline CDR1 is MNHNY and CDR2 is SVGAGI (reference sequence). This CDR3 is 15 amino acids long. V shed 5 bases, J shed 2 bases, and the junction held 7 bases outside the gene matches. The CDR3 DNA reads TGTGCCAGCAGTCTAACGACTAGCGGAACCTACGAGCAGTACTTC. Translating it yields CASSLTTSGTYEQYF.

V gene TRBV5-1 combines with J gene TRBJ2-7; tentatively, D is TRBD2 (6 bases). V shed 4 bases and J shed 2 bases, with 19 bases lying between them. In germline, CDR1 is SGHRS, CDR2 YFSETQ. The CDR3 totals 16 residues. CDR3: CASSAGGSEPTYEQYF. The CDR3 nucleotides are TGCGCCAGCAGCGCCGGAGGGTCAGAGCCGACCTACGAGCAGTACTTC.

The rearrangement links TRBV9 to TRBJ2-3; D unclear. This CDR3 is 14 amino acids long. V was shortened by 2 bases and J by 6 bases, with 13 bases between the two germline ends. Per germline, CDR1 SGDLS and CDR2 YYNGEE. CDR3 in DNA: TGTGCCAGCAGCGTTGGGCAGCCACCCGATACGCAGTATTTT. It yields the protein CASSVGQPPDTQYF. Full variable domain (missing parts from reference TRBV9 and TRBJ2-3): DSGVTQTPKHLITATGQRVTLRCSPRSGDLSVYWYQQSLDQGLQFLIQYYNGEERAKGNILERFSAQQFPDLHSELNLSSLELGDSALYFCASSVGQPPDTQYFGPGTRLTVL.

V usage is TRBV13 and J usage is TRBJ2-3; tentative D call: TRBD1 (5 bases). V was clipped by 5 bases and J by 4 bases, with 19 bases between them. Germline-derived CDR1 and CDR2 are PRHDT and FYEKMQ (reference sequence). The CDR3 contains 16 residues. In DNA, the CDR3 is TGTGCCAGCAGCCAACGTGGACACCCCGACCCAGATACGCAGTATTTT. Encoded protein: CASSQRGHPDPDTQYF.

The gene calls are TRBV7-9 and TRBJ2-2; D perhaps matches TRBD1 (5 bases). The CDR3 contains 15 residues. The V and J ends lost 3 bases and 0 bases respectively, with 8 bases between them. Germline CDR1 reads SEHNR; CDR2 reads FQNEAQ (reference sequence). DNA for the CDR3: TGTGCCAGCAGCTTCGACAGCTCGAACACCGGGGAGCTGTTTTTT. Translating it yields CASSFDSSNTGELFF.

The rearrangement links TRBV5-1 to TRBJ2-5, with D unresolved. Germline lookup yields CDR1 SGHRS and CDR2 YFSETQ. The V end was cut by 0 bases, the J end by 5 bases, with 11 bases between. This CDR3 contains 14 residues. The CDR3 region has the DNA TGCGCCAGCAGCTTGGAGTCACCCCATGAGACCCAGTACTTC. Protein product: CASSLESPHETQYF.

The gene calls are TRBV28 and TRBJ2-6; no clear D gene. Per the germline V gene, CDR1 is MDHEN and CDR2 is SYDVKM. Trimming removed 7 bases from V and 0 bases from J, with 7 bases in between. This CDR3 is built from 14 residues. The CDR3 coding sequence is TGTGCCAGCAACAGCCTCTCTGGGGCCAACGTCCTGACTTTC. Amino acids: CASNSLSGANVLTF.

This clone was observed once. The rearrangement uses TRBV7-8 and TRBJ2-1; TRBD1 matches at 11 bases. V shed 3 bases and J 4 bases; nucleotides not matched to a gene: 8. CDR3 length: 17 amino acids. From germline, CDR1 is SGHVS and CDR2 FQNEAQ. Written as DNA, the CDR3 is TGTGCCAGCAGCTTGGCAGGCGGGACAGGGGGTTACAATGAGCAGTTCTTC. Protein: CASSLAGGTGGYNEQFF.

This clone was picked up one time. V is TRBV4-1 and J is TRBJ2-1; TRBD2 aligns across 10 bases. The CDR3 runs to 18 residues. From germline, CDR1 is MGHRA and CDR2 YSYEKL. V lost 1 base and J lost 0; bases outside the gene matches: 6. The CDR3 DNA is TGCGCCAGCAGCCAAGCCGGGACTAGCGTTAGCTCCTACAATGAGCAGTTCTTC. Its protein product is CASSQAGTSVSSYNEQFF.

This clone occurred a few times. The rearrangement joins TRBV30 to TRBJ1-2, with D unresolved. Germline V gene lookup returns CDR1 GTSNPN and CDR2 SVGIG (reference sequence). The CDR3 covers 13 residues. V dropped 4 bases and J dropped 4 bases, with 13 bases sitting between them. The CDR3 loop is CAWIPHVGYGYTF. Written as DNA, the CDR3 is TGTGCCTGGATCCCCCACGTTGGCTATGGCTACACCTTC.

The chain employs TRBV7-9 and TRBJ1-1; D gene unclear. Germline CDR1 SEHNR, CDR2 FQNEAQ (reference sequence). The CDR3 loop spans 13 amino acids. Between the trimmed V and J ends, which lost 1 base and 1 base, there was a span of 4 bases. The CDR3, as DNA: TGTGCCAGCAGCTTAGTAGGGAACACTGAAGCTTTCTTT. It encodes CASSLVGNTEAFF.